This TCR beta chain was observed in a study of blood T cell repertoires in COVID-19. For the study at large: T cells, B-cell-depleted T cells, or PBMCs provided the cDNA or gDNA that served as material.

Germline loops: CDR1 PRHDT, CDR2 FYEKMQ (reference sequence). Trimming cost V 7 bases and J 11 bases; bases outside gene matches: 10. The CDR3 spans 12 residues. This clone came up a few times. Produced via immunoSEQ multiplex PCR; TCRdb's table is partial and in-frame only. The data hold around 200,000 clones, with over 75% observed a single time. The sequencing sample was made of PBMCs or T cells enriched from blood (not recorded which). The clonotype was recovered from a man aged 35-49 years who had recovered from COVID-19. The genes are TRBV13 and TRBJ1-1; 7 bases are a match to TRBD1. CDR3 protein: CASTGIGQVAFF. CDR3 DNA: TGTGCCAGCACCGGAATCGGACAGGTCGCTTTCTTT.